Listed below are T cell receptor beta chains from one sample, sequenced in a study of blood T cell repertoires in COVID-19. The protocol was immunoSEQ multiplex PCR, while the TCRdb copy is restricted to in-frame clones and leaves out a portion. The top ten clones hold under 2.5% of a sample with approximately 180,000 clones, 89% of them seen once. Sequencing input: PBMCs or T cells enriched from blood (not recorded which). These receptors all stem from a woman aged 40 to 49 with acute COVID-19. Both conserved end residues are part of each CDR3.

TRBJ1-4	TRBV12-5	CASGVSGNEKLFF
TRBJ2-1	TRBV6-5	CASSLAGNEQFF
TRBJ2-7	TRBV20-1	CSARERTGDYF
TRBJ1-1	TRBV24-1	CAIASGGNTEAFF
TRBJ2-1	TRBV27	CASSLLALSSSYNEQFF
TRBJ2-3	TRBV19	CAASGDLGTDTQYF
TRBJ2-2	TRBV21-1	CASSKERRDGTGELFF
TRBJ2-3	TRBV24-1	CATSGASGNTDTQYF
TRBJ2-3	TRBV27	CASSLWLAGESSTDTQYF
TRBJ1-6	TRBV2	CASRQAEPLHF
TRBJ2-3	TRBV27	CASSLRMGATQYF
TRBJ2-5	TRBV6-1	CASSEYPLSGTPQETQYF
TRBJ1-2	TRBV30	CAWSVSLDSPYGYTF
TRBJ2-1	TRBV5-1	CASSIGQGVEQFF
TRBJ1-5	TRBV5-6	CASSLRQGNQPQHF
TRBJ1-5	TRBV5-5	CASSRSRKDQPQHF
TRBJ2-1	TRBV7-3	CASSSFPWGSGGGNEQFF
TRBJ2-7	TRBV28	CASSGSLRGEQYF
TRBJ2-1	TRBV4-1	CASSQEPRRGEQFF
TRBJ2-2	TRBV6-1	CASSGLGQRGGQGELFF
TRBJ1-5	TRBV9	CASSPTGSNQPQHF
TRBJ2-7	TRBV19	CASSANRGLEQYF
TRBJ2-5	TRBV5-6	CASSSPDDQETQYF
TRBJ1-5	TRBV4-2	CASSQGGNQPQHF
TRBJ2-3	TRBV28	CASSSDREGTDTQYF
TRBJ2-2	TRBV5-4	CASSLDPGGGNTGELFF
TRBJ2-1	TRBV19	CASTGGRSYNEQFF
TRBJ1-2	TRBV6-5	CASRTANYGYTF
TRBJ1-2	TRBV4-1	CASSQDDRDLNYGYTF